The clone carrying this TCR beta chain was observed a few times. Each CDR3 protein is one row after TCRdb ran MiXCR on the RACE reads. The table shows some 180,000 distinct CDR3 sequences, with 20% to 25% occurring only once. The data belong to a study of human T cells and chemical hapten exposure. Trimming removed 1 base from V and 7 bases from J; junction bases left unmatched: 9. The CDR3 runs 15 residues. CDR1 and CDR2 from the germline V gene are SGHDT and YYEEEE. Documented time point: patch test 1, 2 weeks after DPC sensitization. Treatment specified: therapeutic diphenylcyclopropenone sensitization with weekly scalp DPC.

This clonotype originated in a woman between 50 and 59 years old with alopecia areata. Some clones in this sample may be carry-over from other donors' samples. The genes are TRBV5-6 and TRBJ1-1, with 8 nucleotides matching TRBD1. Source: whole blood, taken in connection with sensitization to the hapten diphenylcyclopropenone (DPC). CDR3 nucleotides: TGTGCCAGCAGCTTGCCGACAGGGGAAGCGGGTGAAGCTTTCTTT. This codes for CASSLPTGEAGEAFF. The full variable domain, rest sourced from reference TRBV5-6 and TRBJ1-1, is DAGVTQSPTHLIKTRGQQVTLRCSPKSGHDTVSWYQQALGQGPQFIFQYYEEEERQRGNFPDRFSGHQFPNYSSELNVNALLLGDSALYLCASSLPTGEAGEAFFGQGTRLTVV.